This passage covers 27 T cell receptor beta chains from one sample sequenced in a study of monozygotic twins with cystic fibrosis. Measured with immunoSEQ multiplex PCR; TCRdb has only the in-frame clones, and not every one. This sample has 4,000 to 5,500 clones; approximately 96% occur once, and the top ten carry under 3.5%. The sample consisted of blood. These receptors originate from a boy aged 2 to 10 with cystic fibrosis.

This rearrangement joins TRBV10-3 to TRBJ1-3, with 9 bases identical to TRBD1. The germline V gene encodes CDR1 ENHRY and CDR2 SYGVKD. V lost 5 bases to trimming and J lost 7 bases; unmatched junction nucleotides: 12. The CDR3 is 16 residues long. The CDR3: CAISPLPGQGTNTIYF. CDR3 nucleotides: TGTGCCATCAGTCCACTACCGGGACAGGGAACGAACACCATATATTTT.

CDR3 sequence: CASSPRGQRDTDTQYF. CDR3 nucleotide sequence: TGTGCCAGCAGCCCTAGGGGGCAAAGGGACACAGATACGCAGTATTTT. This rearrangement joins TRBV6-6 to TRBJ2-3, with 7 bases fitting TRBD1. V dropped 6 bases and J dropped 2; count of bases not matched to a gene: 11. There are 16 residues in the CDR3. The V gene's germline CDR1 is MNHNY and CDR2 SVGAGI (reference sequence).

This rearrangement joins TRBV5-1 to TRBJ1-1, with D hard to call. V was trimmed by 7 bases and J by 1 base, leaving 11 bases between them. This CDR3 is 13 amino acids long. Per germline, CDR1 SGHRS and CDR2 YFSETQ. The DNA of the CDR3 is TGCGCCAGCCAATCAGGCACGAACACTGAAGCTTTCTTT. This codes for CASQSGTNTEAFF.

The chain is built from TRBV7-3 and TRBJ1-2, with D uncertain. The V end lost 2 bases, the J end lost 2 bases, and 12 bases lay between the germline ends. CDR3 length: 15 residues. Looked up from germline, CDR1 is SGHTA and CDR2 is FQGTGA. DNA for the CDR3: TGTGCCAGCAGCTTAGCAGGCCCCCGAAACTATGGCTACACCTTC. Translated, it gives CASSLAGPRNYGYTF.

In DNA, the CDR3 is TGTGCCAGCAGTGAACAAGCGGGCTACAATGAGCAGTTCTTC. As protein: CASSEQAGYNEQFF. This chain connects TRBV2 to TRBJ2-1, with D perhaps matching TRBD2 (6 bases). Germline V lookup: CDR1 SNHLY, CDR2 FYNNEI. This CDR3 is built from 14 residues. Trimming removed 2 bases from V and 3 bases from J, with 8 bases in between.

This chain joins TRBV19 and TRBJ1-4, with TRBD1 as a possible D gene (5 bases). Per the germline V gene, CDR1 is LNHDA and CDR2 is SQIVND (reference sequence). The CDR3 contains 16 residues. V lost 6 bases, J lost 0 bases, and 14 bases lay in between. The CDR3 here is CASRRQNLATNEKLFF. CDR3 bases: TGTGCCAGTAGGCGACAGAACTTAGCAACTAATGAAAAACTGTTTTTT.

The CDR3 DNA sequence: TGTGCCAGCAGGGAGGGGGATGTGGAAAAACTGTTTTTT. Translation gives CASREGDVEKLFF. V is TRBV2 and J is TRBJ1-4; the D gene is possibly TRBD1 (6 bases). The CDR3 is 13 amino acids. V was cut by 6 bases and J by 8 bases, with 13 bases left in between. Germline values: CDR1 SNHLY, CDR2 FYNNEI.

This clone was detected a few times. The chain links TRBV5-1 to TRBJ2-5; D remains ambiguous. Trimming cost V 4 bases and J 0 bases, with 4 bases left between them. The CDR3 contains 12 residues. CDR1 is SGHRS and CDR2 is YFSETQ in the germline V gene. The CDR3 sequence: CASSLYQETQYF. DNA for the CDR3: TGCGCCAGCAGCCTGTACCAAGAGACCCAGTACTTC.

The rearrangement links TRBV30 to TRBJ2-7, with 12 positions matching TRBD1. V lost 7 bases to trimming and J lost 4 bases; unmatched junction nucleotides: 5. The germline V gene encodes CDR1 GTSNPN and CDR2 SVGIG (reference sequence). The CDR3 runs to 13 residues. CDR3 in amino acids: CASGQGARYEQYF. As DNA, the CDR3 is TGTGCCTCGGGACAGGGGGCGAGGTACGAGCAGTACTTC.

J is TRBJ2-5 and V is TRBV7-2; 8 bases line up with TRBD2. Germline CDR1 reads SGHTA; CDR2 reads FQGNSA. The V gene end was trimmed by 1 base and the J gene end by 0 bases; junction bases not matched to a gene: 4. CDR3 length equals 16 residues. DNA of the CDR3: TGTGCCAGCAGCTTAGGGCCTAGCGGGTACCAAGAGACCCAGTACTTC. This gives the protein CASSLGPSGYQETQYF.

This chain links TRBV4-2 with TRBJ2-1, with D perhaps matching TRBD1 or TRBD2 (6 bases each). V was clipped by 8 bases and J by 7 bases, with 9 bases between them. Germline values: CDR1 LGHNA, CDR2 YNFKEQ. This CDR3 has 11 amino acids. CDR3 protein: CASEGGNEQFF. CDR3 in DNA: TGTGCCAGCGAAGGGGGGAATGAGCAGTTCTTC.

This rearrangement joins TRBV18 to TRBJ1-2; no definite D call. Germline assignment: CDR1 KGHSH and CDR2 LQKENI. Trimming cost V 0 bases and J 4 bases, with 12 bases left between them. The CDR3 is 15 residues long. CDR3: CASSPPVRQLYGYTF. The CDR3, as DNA: TGTGCCAGCTCACCACCGGTTCGACAACTCTATGGCTACACCTTC.

The chain uses TRBV19 and TRBJ2-5; D remains unclear. CDR1 LNHDA and CDR2 SQIVND come from the germline V gene (reference sequence). The CDR3 spans 13 residues. The ends were cut back, 5 bases at V and 11 bases at J, with 18 bases in the middle. The CDR3 DNA reads TGTGCCAGTAGTGTTCCGACGGGCGCGGAGCAGTACTTC. It encodes CASSVPTGAEQYF.

The gene calls are TRBV4-1 and TRBJ1-2; D is possibly TRBD1 (6 bases). The V gene's germline CDR1 is MGHRA and CDR2 YSYEKL. The CDR3 is made up of 15 amino acids. The germline V and J ends were trimmed by 5 bases and 3 bases, with 16 bases remaining between them. This CDR3 reads CASSKWWTEDYGYTF. For the CDR3, the DNA is TGCGCCAGCAGCAAATGGTGGACAGAGGACTATGGCTACACCTTC.

The chain combines TRBV7-9 with TRBJ2-6, with D perhaps matching TRBD1 (5 bases). The germline CDR1 and CDR2 sequences are SEHNR and FQNEAQ (reference sequence). The germline V and J ends were trimmed by 0 bases and 3 bases, with 6 bases remaining between them. This CDR3 comprises 15 residues. The CDR3 nucleotides are TGTGCCAGCAGCTTAGCGCAGGGTGGGGCCAACGTCCTGACTTTC. Translation: CASSLAQGGANVLTF. The whole variable domain, filled in from reference TRBV7-9 and TRBJ2-6, reads DTGVSQNPRHKITKRGQNVTFRCDPISEHNRLYWYRQTLGQGPEFLTYFQNEAQLEKSRLLSDRFSAERPKGSFSTLEIQRTEQGDSAMYLCASSLAQGGANVLTFGAGSRLTVL.

V and J are TRBV29-1 and TRBJ1-2; 7 bases agree with TRBD1. Germline CDR1 SQVTM, CDR2 ANQGSEA. After removal of 5 bases from V and 4 bases from J, the junction contained 7 bases not matched to a gene. The length of the CDR3 is 13 residues. For the CDR3, the DNA is TGCAGCGTTAGTGTCAGGGGGGGCTATGGCTACACCTTC. Its protein is CSVSVRGGYGYTF.

This chain's CDR3 is CACLIQGQSNSPLHF. The DNA for the CDR3 is TGTGCCTGCCTCATCCAGGGACAGTCAAATTCACCCCTCCACTTT. The V gene is TRBV30, the J gene TRBJ1-6, with TRBD1 matching 7 bases. The CDR3 contains 15 residues. Germline CDR1 is GTSNPN and CDR2 is SVGIG (reference sequence). J was trimmed by 7 bases and V by 6 bases; bases with no gene match: 12.

This clone was counted once. The chain recombines TRBV6-6 with TRBJ1-2, with D possibly TRBD1 on 6 matching bases. CDR3 length: 13 amino acids. V lost 5 bases to trimming and J lost 8 bases, with 15 bases between them. Germline values: CDR1 MNHNY, CDR2 SVGAGI (reference sequence). CDR3 protein: CASSPGGGRGYTF. Written as DNA, the CDR3 is TGTGCCAGCAGTCCCGGGGGGGGCCGAGGCTACACCTTC.

The chain recombines TRBV7-2 with TRBJ2-7, with D uncertain. CDR3 length: 11 residues. Germline lookup yields CDR1 SGHTA and CDR2 FQGNSA. The V end lost 1 base, the J end lost 7 bases, and 5 bases lay between the germline ends. The CDR3 protein is CASSLGVEQYF. Written as DNA, the CDR3 is TGTGCCAGCAGCTTAGGAGTTGAGCAGTACTTC.

The chain couples TRBV9 to TRBJ1-2; 10 bases fit TRBD1. Germline V lookup: CDR1 SGDLS, CDR2 YYNGEE. V shed 0 bases and J 4 bases; nucleotides not matched to a gene: 3. The CDR3 length is 15 residues. The CDR3 DNA reads TGTGCCAGCAGCGTAGACGGACAGGGGGTCTATGGCTACACCTTC. This sequence encodes CASSVDGQGVYGYTF. Full variable domain (remainder filled in from reference TRBV9 and TRBJ1-2): DSGVTQTPKHLITATGQRVTLRCSPRSGDLSVYWYQQSLDQGLQFLIQYYNGEERAKGNILERFSAQQFPDLHSELNLSSLELGDSALYFCASSVDGQGVYGYTFGSGTRLTVV.

The chain is built from TRBV14 and TRBJ2-5; D is unresolved. The CDR3 extends over 15 amino acids. Trimming took off 0 bases at V and 1 base at J, with 9 bases between the two ends. Germline CDR1 reads SGHDN; CDR2 reads FVKESK. The CDR3, as DNA: TGTGCCAGCAGCCAAGATCATTACTCCCAAGAGACCCAGTACTTC. It encodes CASSQDHYSQETQYF.

This chain joins TRBV29-1 and TRBJ2-2, with TRBD2 as a possible D gene (6 bases). V was shortened by 6 bases and J by 5 bases, with 16 bases between the two germline ends. Germline V gene lookup returns CDR1 SQVTM and CDR2 ANQGSEA. CDR3 length equals 14 residues. The CDR3 here is CSVEDRETTGELFF. The CDR3 DNA reads TGCAGCGTAGAGGACCGGGAGACGACCGGGGAGCTGTTTTTT.

V gene TRBV6-5 combines with J gene TRBJ1-2, with a tentative D call TRBD1 (5 bases). The CDR3 totals 15 residues. Germline V gene sequence: CDR1 MNHEY, CDR2 SVGAGI. Deletions cut 6 bases from V and 8 bases from J, with 22 bases between. The CDR3 DNA follows: TGTGCCAGCAGCCTCAACCCAACAGGAATAGGAGGCTACACCTTC. Protein sequence: CASSLNPTGIGGYTF.

The CDR3 is CASSHDSGTGGFYEQYV. The CDR3 DNA is TGCGCCAGCAGTCATGACTCCGGGACAGGGGGCTTTTACGAGCAGTACGTC. V is TRBV23-1 and J is TRBJ2-7, with 12 bases that match TRBD1. TRBV23-1 is assigned to the ORF class and has an uncertain function. The CDR3 loop spans 17 amino acids. The junction had 10 bases not matched to a gene; V was cut back by 3 bases and J by 4 bases.

The V call is TRBV10-3, the J call TRBJ2-1; 7 nucleotides agree with TRBD2. This CDR3 region has 18 residues. Per germline, CDR1 ENHRY and CDR2 SYGVKD. Trimming removed 0 bases from V and 2 bases from J; junction bases left unmatched: 10. The CDR3 nucleotides are TGTGCCATCAGTGAGTCGACTCGGTTCGGGGGGACCTACAATGAGCAGTTCTTC. This sequence encodes CAISESTRFGGTYNEQFF.

The genes are TRBV30 and TRBJ2-5; D perhaps matches TRBD1 (8 bases). The CDR3 is 13 amino acids. V shed 2 bases and J shed 4 bases, with 11 bases lying between them. Germline loops: CDR1 GTSNPN, CDR2 SVGIG (reference sequence). CDR3 residues: CAWSTGGAETQYF. CDR3 nucleotide sequence: TGTGCCTGGAGTACAGGGGGGGCAGAGACCCAGTACTTC.

This chain links TRBV10-1 with TRBJ2-3; no reliable D call. The V end lost 3 bases, the J end lost 5 bases, and 9 bases lay between the germline ends. Germline V gene lookup returns CDR1 WNHNN and CDR2 SYGVQD (reference sequence). This CDR3 has 13 residues. The CDR3 region has the DNA TGCGCCAGCAGTGATGGTGGGCAAGATACGCAGTATTTT. Amino acids: CASSDGGQDTQYF.